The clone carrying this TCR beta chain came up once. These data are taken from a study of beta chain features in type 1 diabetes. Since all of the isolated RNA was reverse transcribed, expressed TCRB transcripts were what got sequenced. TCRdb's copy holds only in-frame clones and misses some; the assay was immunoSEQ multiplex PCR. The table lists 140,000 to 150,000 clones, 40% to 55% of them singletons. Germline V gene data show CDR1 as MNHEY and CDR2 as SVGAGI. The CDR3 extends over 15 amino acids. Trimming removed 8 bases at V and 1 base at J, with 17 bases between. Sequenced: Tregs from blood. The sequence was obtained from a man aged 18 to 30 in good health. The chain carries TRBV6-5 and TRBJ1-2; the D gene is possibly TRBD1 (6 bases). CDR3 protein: CASASRQVLNYGYTF. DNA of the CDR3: TGTGCCAGCGCGAGCCGACAGGTTCTTAACTATGGCTACACCTTC.